One T cell receptor beta chain is described in this entry. Its specific antigen is unknown. No much larger clonotype is one base removed from it; base qualities were not supplied. Library generation was performed with the immunoSEQ multiplex PCR assay. TCR beta CDR3 sequencing was performed on DNA from the cultured, isolated CD4+ T cells. The original methods were these. The analysis removed non-productive TCR sequences, trimmed reads to the CDR3 region, and retained only CDR3s that were 7 or more amino acids long. The MANAFEST web app was used to pick out antigen-specific clonotypes by comparing their expansion in peptide wells with that in reference cultures. To be called positive, a clone needed expansion at FDR<0.05 compared with the reference and with all other wells, an odds ratio greater than 5, and a frequency greater than 0.1% in two replicate wells. A clonotype was defined as cross-reactive if the clonotype was significantly expanded both in SARS-CoV-2 spike wells and in at least one common cold coronavirus spike condition. Using the stringdist R package, CDR3 similarity was measured by Levenshtein distance, and unrooted trees were constructed with ape in R 3.6.1. The immuneACCESS repertoire file appears here via TCRdb, limited to in-frame rearrangements. These files lack a portion of the clones; in checked studies, under half of the deficit traces to unresolved V genes, and the cause of the others is not known. V and J calls and clone size are as listed in that table; D and trimming were resolved from the DNA. The sample table contains tens of thousands of clones; only one count was recorded for around four fifths of them. The top ten hold roughly 1.2% of the sample.

The germline V gene sets CDR1 to SGHTA and CDR2 to FQGTGA. Inclusive of the bounding cysteine and phenylalanine, the CDR3 is 14 residues long. The read is trimmed to its CDR3 DNA, 42 bases read in frame from base 1. Clipping removes 5 bases from V and 10 bases from J, with 8 as the unmatched junction base count. These data come from a study of vaccination effects on CD4 cells after COVID-19 (dated by TCRdb to between 2021 and 2024). With regard to the full study: Post-vaccine samples across the study were collected a median of 72 days after the second dose, with a range of 14 to 241. A total of nine to ten COVID-19 convalescent patients and a handful of SARS-CoV-2-naive healthy vaccine recipients were included in the full study. Cultures from other donors in the study were sequenced with the Oncomine TCR Beta short-read assay on an Illumina iSeq 100. SARS-CoV-2 spike-specific CD4+ TCR repertoires from before and after mRNA vaccination were compared in COVID-19 convalescent patients and in infection-naive vaccine recipients.

The investigation overall reported the following: In healthy vaccine recipients, vaccine-induced clones were almost all SARS-CoV-2 mono-reactive, with only 1 of 255 cross-reactive with common cold coronaviruses. Both infection-induced and vaccine-induced clones contracted markedly at late post-vaccination timepoints, which is consistent with waning T cell responses. The study was limited by a small number of convalescent patients, and early post-infection timepoints were lacking.

The ViraFEST assay stimulated PBMC with viral peptide pools and then used TCR sequencing to identify antigen-specific CD4+ T cell clonotypes by expansion. After less than 13 days of culture, CD4+ T cells were isolated with the EasySep CD4+ T cell isolation kit. Each participant got two doses of an mRNA SARS-CoV-2 vaccine, either BNT162b2 or mRNA-1273. The absence of prior SARS-CoV-2 infection in healthy vaccine recipients was confirmed by negative nucleocapsid antibodies before and after vaccination. Each well held 1.5 million to 2.5 million PBMC cultured in IMDM containing roughly 5.1% human AB serum, around 9.3 IU/ml IL-2 and gentamicin, along with approximately 10 ug/ml peptides. On days 3 and 7, half of the culture medium was replaced with fresh IL-2-containing medium. Unless noted otherwise, every peptide stimulation condition was grown in triplicate wells. PBMC were separated from whole blood using Ficoll-Paque Plus gradient centrifugation and were then either cryopreserved at -140C or used fresh. The overlapping peptide pools covered the spike proteins of SARS-CoV-2 and of the common cold coronaviruses HCoV-NL63, HCoV-OC43 and HCoV-229E. Genomic DNA was extracted from cultured CD4+ T cells with the QIAamp micro DNA kit.

The specimen comprised CD4+ T cells from PBMCs cultured with HCoV-OC43 spike peptides, sampled after COVID-19 vaccination. The cell subset or site label, read with the paper, signifies: HCoV-OC43 spike overlapping peptide pool stimulation. This receptor was obtained from a human donor who received a COVID-19 vaccine. The sequence links TRBV7-3 to TRBJ2-1; the central 10 bases match TRBD1. At the DNA level, the sequence is TGTGCCAGCAGCCCGGGACAGGGGCTACTCGAGCAGTTCTTC. It translates to CASSPGQGLLEQFF.